The 7 T cell receptor beta chains below come from one sample, sequenced in a study of blood T cell repertoires in COVID-19. The assay was immunoSEQ multiplex PCR, and TCRdb's table has in-frame clones only and misses some. The data hold 180,000 or so clones, with about 88% observed a single time. The sample consisted of PBMCs or T cells enriched from blood (not recorded which). All receptors come from a woman in her thirties or forties with acute COVID-19.

V is TRBV10-3 and J is TRBJ1-5; D possibly corresponds to TRBD1 (5 bases). V was cut by 0 bases and J by 4 bases, with 16 bases left in between. In germline, CDR1 is ENHRY, CDR2 SYGVKD. CDR3 size: 17 residues. The CDR3 region is CAISESTVGGMNQPQHF. DNA of the CDR3: TGTGCCATCAGTGAGTCGACTGTCGGGGGGATGAATCAGCCCCAGCATTTT.

This clone turned up a few times. V is TRBV7-8 and J is TRBJ2-5; a possible D gene is TRBD1 (5 bases). The CDR3 runs 11 residues. Between the trimmed V and J ends, which lost 4 bases and 5 bases, there was a span of 5 bases. Germline V gives CDR1 SGHVS, CDR2 FQNEAQ. This chain's CDR3 is CASSSGETQYF. The CDR3 DNA is TGTGCCAGCAGCTCAGGGGAGACCCAGTACTTC. Looking up the rest from reference TRBV7-8 and TRBJ2-5 gives the full variable domain: GAGVSQSPRYKVAKRGQDVALRCDPISGHVSLFWYQQALGQGPEFLTYFQNEAQLDKSGLPSDRFFAERPEGSVSTLKIQRTQQEDSAVYLCASSSGETQYFGPGTRLLVL.

The V call is TRBV11-2, the J call TRBJ2-5, with TRBD2 matching over 14 bases. Germline V gene sequence: CDR1 SGHAT, CDR2 FQNNGV. The CDR3 is 16 amino acids. Trimming removed 5 bases from V and 2 bases from J; junction bases left unmatched: 4. CDR3 sequence: CASSHRLAGGQETQYF. In DNA form, the CDR3 reads TGTGCCAGCAGCCACCGACTAGCGGGGGGGCAAGAGACCCAGTACTTC.

The chain recombines TRBV6-2 or TRBV6-3 with TRBJ1-5, with 9 nucleotides matching TRBD1. Losses at the gene ends were 6 bases for V and 2 bases for J; bases not matched to a gene: 5. This CDR3 is 15 amino acids long. From germline, CDR1 is MNHEY and CDR2 SVGEGT. CDR3 sequence reads: CASSLTGGRNQPQHF. CDR3 sequence (DNA): TGTGCCAGCAGCCTAACAGGGGGCCGCAATCAGCCCCAGCATTTT.

The J gene is TRBJ1-5, the V gene TRBV11-2; perhaps TRBD1 as D (6 bases). Per the germline V gene, CDR1 is SGHAT and CDR2 is FQNNGV. The CDR3 extends over 16 amino acids. Trimming pared 4 bases from V and 3 bases from J, leaving 16 bases between. The CDR3 DNA reads as TGTGCCAGCAGCTACGGGAGGGGGGGAGTCAATCAGCCCCAGCATTTT. Protein product: CASSYGRGGVNQPQHF. The entire variable domain, with the rest obtained from reference TRBV11-2 and TRBJ1-5, is as follows: EAGVAQSPRYKIIEKRQSVAFWCNPISGHATLYWYQQILGQGPKLLIQFQNNGVVDDSQLPKDRFSAERLKGVDSTLKIQPAKLEDSAVYLCASSYGRGGVNQPQHFGDGTRLSIL.

The chain links TRBV3-1 (or the pseudogene TRBV3-2) to TRBJ2-7; D is possibly TRBD2 (6 bases). The CDR3 consists of 15 residues. V lost 2 bases, J lost 2 bases, and 13 bases lay in between. From germline, CDR1 is LGHDT and CDR2 YNNKEL (reference sequence). The chain's CDR3 is CASSQFGSTTYEQYF. The CDR3 DNA reads as TGTGCCAGCAGCCAATTCGGGAGCACCACCTACGAGCAGTACTTC.

Notes on this clone: This clone may be a read error of a much larger clone one base away. At the DNA level, this CDR3 is encoded by other sequences in the same sample as well. V is TRBV28 and J is TRBJ2-1; D perhaps matches TRBD1 (6 bases). The CDR3 runs to 14 residues. Looked up from germline, CDR1 is MDHEN and CDR2 is SYDVKM. V lost 6 bases and J 0 bases, leaving 9 bases between the germline ends. CDR3 amino acids: CASSMDSSYNEQFF. CDR3 DNA sequence: TGTGCCAGCAGCATGGACAGCTCCTACAATGAGCAGTTCTTC.